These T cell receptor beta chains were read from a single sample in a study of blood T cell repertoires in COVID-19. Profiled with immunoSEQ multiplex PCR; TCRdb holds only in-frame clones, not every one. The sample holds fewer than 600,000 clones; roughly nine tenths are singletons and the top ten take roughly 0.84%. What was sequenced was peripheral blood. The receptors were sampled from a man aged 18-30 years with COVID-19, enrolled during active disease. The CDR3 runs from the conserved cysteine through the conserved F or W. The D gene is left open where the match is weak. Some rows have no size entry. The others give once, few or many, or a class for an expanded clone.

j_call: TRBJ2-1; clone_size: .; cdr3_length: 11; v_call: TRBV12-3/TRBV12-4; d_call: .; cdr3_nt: TGTGCCAGCAGTTATCAGGGTGAGCAGTTCTTC; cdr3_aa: CASSYQGEQFF
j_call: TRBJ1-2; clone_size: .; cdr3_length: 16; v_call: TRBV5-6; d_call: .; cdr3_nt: TGTGCCAGCAGACTACAGGGAGTCGAGGGGTTCTATGGCTACACCTTC; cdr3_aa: CASRLQGVEGFYGYTF
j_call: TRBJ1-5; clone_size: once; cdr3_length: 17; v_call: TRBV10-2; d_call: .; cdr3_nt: TGCGCCAGCAGTGATAGGGTGGCTTGGGAGGGCAATCAGCCCCAGCATTTT; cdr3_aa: CASSDRVAWEGNQPQHF
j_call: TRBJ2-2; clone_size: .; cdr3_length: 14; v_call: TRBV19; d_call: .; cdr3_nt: TGTGCCACGACAATTAATGCGAACACCGGGGAGCTGTTTTTT; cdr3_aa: CATTINANTGELFF
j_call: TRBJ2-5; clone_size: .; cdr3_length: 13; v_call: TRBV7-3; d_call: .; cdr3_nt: TGTGCCAGCAGCCCCAGACTAGGAGAGACCCAGTACTTC; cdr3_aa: CASSPRLGETQYF
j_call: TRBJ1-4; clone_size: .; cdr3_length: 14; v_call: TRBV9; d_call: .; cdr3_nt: TGTGCCAGCAGCGCAACTACAGCGGGGGAAAAACTGTTTTTT; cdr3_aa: CASSATTAGEKLFF
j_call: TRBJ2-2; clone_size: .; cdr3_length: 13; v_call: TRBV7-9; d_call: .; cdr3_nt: TGTGCCAGCAGAAGCCCACCCGTGGGGGAGCTGTTTTTT; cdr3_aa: CASRSPPVGELFF
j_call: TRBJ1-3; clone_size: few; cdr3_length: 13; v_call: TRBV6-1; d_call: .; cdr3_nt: TGTGCCAGCAGTGAATGGCCGGGAAACACCATATATTTT; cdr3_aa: CASSEWPGNTIYF
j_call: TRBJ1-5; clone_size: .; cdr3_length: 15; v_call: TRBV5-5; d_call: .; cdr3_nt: TGTGCCAGCAGCATCGAATACAGGGGCAATCAGCCCCAGCATTTT; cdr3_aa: CASSIEYRGNQPQHF
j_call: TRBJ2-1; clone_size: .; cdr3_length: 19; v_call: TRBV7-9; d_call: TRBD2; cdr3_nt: TGTGCCAGCAGCTCTTTAAGCGGGGGGCTTCTAACAGGCCACAATGAGCAGTTCTTC; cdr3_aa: CASSSLSGGLLTGHNEQFF
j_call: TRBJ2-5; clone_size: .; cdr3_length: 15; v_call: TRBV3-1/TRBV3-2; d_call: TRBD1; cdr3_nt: TGTGCCAGCAGCCAAAGGACAGGGGGCCGGGAGACCCAGTACTTC; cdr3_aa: CASSQRTGGRETQYF
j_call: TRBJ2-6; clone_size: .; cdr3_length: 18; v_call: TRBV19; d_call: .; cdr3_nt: TGTGCCAGTAGTCCTCGGGGGACAGTCCTCTCTGGGGCCAACGTCCTGACTTTC; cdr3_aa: CASSPRGTVLSGANVLTF
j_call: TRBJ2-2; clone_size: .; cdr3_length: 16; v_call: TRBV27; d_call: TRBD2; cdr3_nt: TGTGCCAGCAACAAGCGGGGCCGGGGGGACACCGGGGAGCTGTTTTTT; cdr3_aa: CASNKRGRGDTGELFF
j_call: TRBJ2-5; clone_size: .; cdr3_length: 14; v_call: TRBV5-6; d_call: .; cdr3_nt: TGTGCCAGCAGCTTAAGGACAGTCCAAGAGACCCAGTACTTC; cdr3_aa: CASSLRTVQETQYF
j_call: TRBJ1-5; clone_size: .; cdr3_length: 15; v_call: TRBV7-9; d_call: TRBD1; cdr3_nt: TGTGCCAGCAGCATTGGGACAGGGGAAAATCAGCCCCAGCATTTT; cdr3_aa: CASSIGTGENQPQHF
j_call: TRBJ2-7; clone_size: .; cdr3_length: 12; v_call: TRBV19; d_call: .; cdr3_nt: TGTGCCAGCGGAAATCTAGCGAAAGAGCAGTACTTC; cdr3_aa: CASGNLAKEQYF
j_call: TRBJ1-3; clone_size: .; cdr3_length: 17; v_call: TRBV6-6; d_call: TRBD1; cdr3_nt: TGTGCCAGCAGTCTGGGACAGGGCCCTAGCTCTGGAAACACCATATATTTT; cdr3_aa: CASSLGQGPSSGNTIYF
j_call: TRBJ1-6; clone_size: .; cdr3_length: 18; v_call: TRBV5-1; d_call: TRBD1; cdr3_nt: TGCGCCAGCAGCTTGGAAGTAGTGCGGGACAGCCAAAATTCACCCCTCCACTTT; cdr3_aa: CASSLEVVRDSQNSPLHF
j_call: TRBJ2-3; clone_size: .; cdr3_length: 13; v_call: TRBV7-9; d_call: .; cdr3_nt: TGTGCCAGCAGCTTACCTAGCCCAGATACGCAGTATTTT; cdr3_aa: CASSLPSPDTQYF
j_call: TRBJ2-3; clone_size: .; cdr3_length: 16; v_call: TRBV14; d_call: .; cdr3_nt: TGTGCCAGCAGCCAAGAGTCCAGCGTTTTCACAGATACGCAGTATTTT; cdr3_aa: CASSQESSVFTDTQYF
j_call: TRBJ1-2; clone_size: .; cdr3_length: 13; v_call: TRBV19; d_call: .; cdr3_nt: TGTGCCAGCTTTGGGGCGATAAACTATGGCTACACCTTC; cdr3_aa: CASFGAINYGYTF
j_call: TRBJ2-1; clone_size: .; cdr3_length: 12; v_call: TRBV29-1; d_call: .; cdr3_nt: TGCAGCGTTGTTTCCGTTTACAATGAGCAGTTCTTC; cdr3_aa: CSVVSVYNEQFF
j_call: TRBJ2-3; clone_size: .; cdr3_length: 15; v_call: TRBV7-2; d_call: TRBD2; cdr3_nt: TGTGCCAGCAGCTTCGCAGCGGGAGGCACAGATACGCAGTATTTT; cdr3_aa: CASSFAAGGTDTQYF
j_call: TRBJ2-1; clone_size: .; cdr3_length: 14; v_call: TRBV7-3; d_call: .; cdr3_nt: TGTGCCAGCAGCTATGGCGGATCCTACAATGAGCAGTTCTTC; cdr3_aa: CASSYGGSYNEQFF
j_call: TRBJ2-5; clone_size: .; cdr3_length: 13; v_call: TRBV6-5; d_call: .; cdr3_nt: TGTGCCAGCAGTTACCAGGGGAGAGAGACCCAGTACTTC; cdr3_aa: CASSYQGRETQYF
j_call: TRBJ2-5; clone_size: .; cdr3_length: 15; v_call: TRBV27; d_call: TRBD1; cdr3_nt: TGTGCCAGCAGTCCGACAGACAGGGTTCAAGAGACCCAGTACTTC; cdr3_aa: CASSPTDRVQETQYF
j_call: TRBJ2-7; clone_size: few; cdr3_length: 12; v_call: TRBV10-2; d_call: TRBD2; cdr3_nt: TGCGCCAGCATGGGGGGGTCCTACGAGCAGTACTTC; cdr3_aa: CASMGGSYEQYF
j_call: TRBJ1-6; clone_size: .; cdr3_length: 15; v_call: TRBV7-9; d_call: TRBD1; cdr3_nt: TGTGCCAGCACCACCGCCGGGACAGGGGATTCACCCCTCCACTTT; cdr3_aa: CASTTAGTGDSPLHF
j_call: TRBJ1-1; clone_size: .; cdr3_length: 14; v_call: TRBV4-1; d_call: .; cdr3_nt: TGCGCCAGCAGCCAAGGTGTCGTGAGCACTGAAGCTTTCTTT; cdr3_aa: CASSQGVVSTEAFF
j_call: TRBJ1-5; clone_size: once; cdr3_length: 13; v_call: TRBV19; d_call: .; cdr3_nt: TGTGCCAGTAGTATAGATTGGGCGGGGGCAATGCATTTT; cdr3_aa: CASSIDWAGAMHF
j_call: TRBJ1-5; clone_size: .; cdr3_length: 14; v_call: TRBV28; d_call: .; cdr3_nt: TGTGCCAGCAGTTTTAAGCCTCTTGATCAGCCCCAGCATTTT; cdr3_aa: CASSFKPLDQPQHF
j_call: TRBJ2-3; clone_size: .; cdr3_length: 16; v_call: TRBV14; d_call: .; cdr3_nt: TGTGCCAGCAGCCAAGATCAGGTTAAAACGATAGATACGCAGTATTTT; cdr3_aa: CASSQDQVKTIDTQYF
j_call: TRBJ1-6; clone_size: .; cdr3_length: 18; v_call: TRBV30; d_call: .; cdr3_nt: TGTGCCTGGAGTGTACAGTACATCACGAGCTCCTATAATTCACCCCTCCACTTT; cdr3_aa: CAWSVQYITSSYNSPLHF